Listed below are T cell receptor beta chains from one sample, sequenced in a study of breast tumors, draining lymph nodes, adjacent tissues. TCRdb redid the calling of the multiplex PCR reads with MiXCR, one entry per CDR3 protein. The sample lists 190,000 or so distinct CDR3 sequences; approximately 31% were seen once. Sequences were obtained from axillary lymph node tissue. Receptor source: a female donor with breast cancer. Some clones in this sample may be carry-over from other donors' samples. The CDR3 runs from the conserved cysteine through the conserved F or W. The D gene is left open where the match is weak. Clone sizes are given selectively: once, few, many, or a class where the clone is expanded.

d_call: TRBD1
j_call: TRBJ1-4
v_call: TRBV29-1
clone_size: many
cdr3_aa: CSAGGGTGDEKLFF
cdr3_nt: TGCAGCGCCGGGGGTGGGACAGGGGATGAAAAACTGTTTTTT

d_call: NA
j_call: TRBJ1-2
v_call: TRBV7-9
clone_size: many
cdr3_aa: CASSPRGAGIYGYTF
cdr3_nt: TGTGCCAGCAGTCCTCGGGGGGCAGGGATATATGGCTACACCTTC

d_call: TRBD1
j_call: TRBJ2-5
v_call: TRBV6-6
clone_size: many
cdr3_aa: CASSHSGQGVETQYF
cdr3_nt: TGTGCCAGCAGTCACTCTGGGCAGGGGGTAGAGACCCAGTACTTC

d_call: NA
j_call: TRBJ1-5
v_call: TRBV5-1
clone_size: many
cdr3_aa: CASSLEGGGDQPQHF
cdr3_nt: TGCGCCAGCAGCTTGGAGGGGGGTGGGGATCAGCCCCAGCATTTT

d_call: NA
j_call: TRBJ1-3
v_call: TRBV18
clone_size: NA
cdr3_aa: CASSPSTGYSGNTTYF
cdr3_nt: TGTGCCAGCTCACCATCAACGGGCTACTCTGGAAACACCACATATTTT

d_call: NA
j_call: TRBJ2-5
v_call: TRBV5-6
clone_size: many
cdr3_aa: CASSLDWTQQTQYF
cdr3_nt: TGTGCCAGCAGCTTGGATTGGACCCAACAGACCCAGTACTTC

d_call: NA
j_call: TRBJ2-3
v_call: TRBV20-1
clone_size: once
cdr3_aa: CSARATGSTDTQYF
cdr3_nt: TGCAGTGCTAGAGCAACCGGGTCCACAGATACGCAGTATTTT

d_call: NA
j_call: TRBJ1-3
v_call: TRBV7-6
clone_size: once
cdr3_aa: CASGPDSAEGNTIYF
cdr3_nt: TGTGCCAGCGGGCCGGACAGCGCCGAAGGAAACACCATATATTTT

d_call: NA
j_call: TRBJ2-3
v_call: TRBV2
clone_size: NA
cdr3_aa: CASSEAAQYF
cdr3_nt: TGTGCCAGCAGTGAAGCTGCGCAGTATTTT

d_call: NA
j_call: TRBJ2-7
v_call: TRBV6-1
clone_size: few
cdr3_aa: CASSQAGQPDGQYF
cdr3_nt: TGTGCCAGCAGTCAGGCGGGACAGCCGGACGGGCAGTACTTC

d_call: NA
j_call: TRBJ2-5
v_call: TRBV27
clone_size: few
cdr3_aa: CASSLRARAAEETQYF
cdr3_nt: TGTGCCAGCAGTTTAAGGGCGAGGGCAGCGGAAGAGACCCAGTACTTC

d_call: TRBD2
j_call: TRBJ2-3
v_call: TRBV3-1
clone_size: few
cdr3_aa: CASSQGVQRGLTDMQYF
cdr3_nt: TGTGCCAGCAGCCAAGGGGTCCAGCGGGGGTTAACAGATATGCAGTATTTT

d_call: NA
j_call: TRBJ1-4
v_call: TRBV5-5
clone_size: many
cdr3_aa: CASSLAGARKEKLFF
cdr3_nt: TGTGCCAGCAGCTTGGCGGGGGCGAGAAAAGAAAAACTGTTTTTT

d_call: TRBD1
j_call: TRBJ1-6
v_call: TRBV19
clone_size: many
cdr3_aa: CASSISNARGSPLHF
cdr3_nt: TGTGCCAGTAGTATAAGTAACGCCAGGGGGTCACCCCTCCACTTT

d_call: NA
j_call: TRBJ2-2
v_call: TRBV15
clone_size: NA
cdr3_aa: CATSRDRPSVAGELFF
cdr3_nt: TGTGCCACCAGCAGAGATCGGCCTAGCGTGGCCGGGGAGCTGTTTTTT

d_call: NA
j_call: TRBJ2-7
v_call: TRBV6-1
clone_size: many
cdr3_aa: CASRATATYEQYF
cdr3_nt: TGTGCCAGCAGAGCCACAGCTACCTACGAGCAGTACTTC

d_call: NA
j_call: TRBJ2-2
v_call: TRBV12-3/TRBV12-4
clone_size: many
cdr3_aa: CASSMRGTSTGELFF
cdr3_nt: TGTGCCAGCAGCATGAGGGGTACAAGCACCGGGGAGCTGTTTTTT

d_call: NA
j_call: TRBJ1-1
v_call: TRBV20-1
clone_size: NA
cdr3_aa: CSASGTPRTEAFF
cdr3_nt: TGCAGTGCTTCCGGGACACCGAGGACTGAAGCTTTCTTT

d_call: TRBD1
j_call: TRBJ2-1
v_call: TRBV2
clone_size: NA
cdr3_aa: CASSGQGRTGEQAEGFTGGQFF
cdr3_nt: TGTGCCAGCAGTGGACAGGGGAGGACCGGGGAGCAGGCGGAGGGGTTTACTGGGGGGCAGTTCTTC

d_call: NA
j_call: TRBJ2-2
v_call: TRBV19
clone_size: many
cdr3_aa: CASSYAGELFF
cdr3_nt: TGTGCCAGTAGTTACGCCGGGGAGCTGTTTTTT

d_call: NA
j_call: TRBJ2-5
v_call: TRBV9
clone_size: many
cdr3_aa: CASSVDSLGRREATQYF
cdr3_nt: TGTGCCAGCAGCGTAGATAGCTTAGGAAGGAGGGAAGCGACCCAGTACTTC

d_call: TRBD2
j_call: TRBJ2-5
v_call: TRBV2
clone_size: NA
cdr3_aa: CASSPAGDNQETQYF
cdr3_nt: TGTGCCAGCAGTCCAGCGGGGGACAACCAAGAGACCCAGTACTTC

d_call: NA
j_call: TRBJ2-2
v_call: TRBV19
clone_size: many
cdr3_aa: CASSSASNTGELFF
cdr3_nt: TGTGCCAGTAGTTCAGCATCGAACACCGGGGAGCTGTTTTTT

d_call: TRBD1
j_call: TRBJ1-3
v_call: TRBV30
clone_size: NA
cdr3_aa: CAWSVSRGNTIYF
cdr3_nt: TGTGCCTGGAGTGTAAGCAGGGGGAACACCATATATTTT

d_call: NA
j_call: TRBJ2-5
v_call: TRBV5-8
clone_size: many
cdr3_aa: CASSPTRLSRGTQYF
cdr3_nt: TGTGCCAGCAGCCCCACGAGGCTCTCCCGGGGGACCCAGTACTTC

d_call: NA
j_call: TRBJ2-5
v_call: TRBV7-2
clone_size: NA
cdr3_aa: CASRGGSVGGETQYF
cdr3_nt: TGTGCCAGCAGAGGGGGTTCGGTTGGCGGGGAGACCCAGTACTTC

d_call: NA
j_call: TRBJ1-2
v_call: TRBV7-9
clone_size: NA
cdr3_aa: CASTDSGRQETQYLYGGYTF
cdr3_nt: TGTGCCAGCACCGACTCAGGGCGACAAGAGACCCAGTACTTATACGGTGGCTACACCTTC

d_call: NA
j_call: TRBJ2-2
v_call: TRBV5-6
clone_size: NA
cdr3_aa: CASSRGTLGSTGSPLHGELFF
cdr3_nt: TGTGCCAGCAGCAGAGGGACACTGGGAAGTACTGGGTCTCCCCTCCACGGGGAGCTGTTTTTT

d_call: TRBD1
j_call: TRBJ2-5
v_call: TRBV7-6
clone_size: NA
cdr3_aa: CASSLAPGTGDAETQYF
cdr3_nt: TGTGCCAGCAGCTTAGCCCCCGGGACAGGGGATGCAGAGACCCAGTACTTC

d_call: NA
j_call: TRBJ1-6
v_call: TRBV5-4
clone_size: many
cdr3_aa: CASSLAPFYNSPLHF
cdr3_nt: TGTGCCAGCAGCTTAGCCCCTTTCTATAATTCACCCCTCCACTTT

d_call: NA
j_call: TRBJ2-3
v_call: TRBV7-2
clone_size: NA
cdr3_aa: CASSHEGTSTDTQYF
cdr3_nt: TGTGCCAGCAGTCATGAGGGGACTAGCACAGATACGCAGTATTTT

d_call: NA
j_call: TRBJ2-7
v_call: TRBV6-6
clone_size: many
cdr3_aa: CASSYSGRDLTYEQYF
cdr3_nt: TGTGCCAGCAGTTACTCAGGCAGGGACCTCACCTACGAGCAGTACTTC

d_call: TRBD2
j_call: TRBJ2-7
v_call: TRBV28
clone_size: many
cdr3_aa: CASRKGLAGGEQYF
cdr3_nt: TGTGCCAGCAGGAAAGGACTAGCGGGGGGTGAGCAGTACTTC

d_call: NA
j_call: TRBJ1-2
v_call: TRBV6-2/TRBV6-3
clone_size: few
cdr3_aa: CASSDIRGVNYGYTF
cdr3_nt: TGTGCCAGCTCGGACATCAGAGGAGTTAACTATGGCTACACCTTC

d_call: TRBD2
j_call: TRBJ2-7
v_call: TRBV4-2
clone_size: many
cdr3_aa: CASSQGLAGVRNEQYF
cdr3_nt: TGTGCCAGCAGCCAAGGGCTAGCGGGGGTGAGGAACGAGCAGTACTTC

d_call: NA
j_call: TRBJ1-4
v_call: TRBV24-1
clone_size: many
cdr3_aa: CATSGGEGATNEKLFF
cdr3_nt: TGTGCCACCAGCGGTGGGGAGGGCGCAACTAATGAAAAACTGTTTTTT

d_call: NA
j_call: TRBJ1-5
v_call: TRBV28
clone_size: many
cdr3_aa: CASRGGVIQPQHF
cdr3_nt: TGTGCCAGCAGAGGCGGGGTTATTCAGCCCCAGCATTTT

d_call: NA
j_call: TRBJ2-7
v_call: TRBV19
clone_size: many
cdr3_aa: CASSATSGSYEQYF
cdr3_nt: TGTGCCAGTAGTGCGACTAGTGGATCCTACGAGCAGTACTTC

d_call: NA
j_call: TRBJ2-3
v_call: TRBV6-2/TRBV6-3
clone_size: many
cdr3_aa: CASNPRVLREDTQYF
cdr3_nt: TGTGCCAGCAATCCCCGGGTCCTCAGGGAAGATACGCAGTATTTT

d_call: TRBD1
j_call: TRBJ1-5
v_call: TRBV2
clone_size: NA
cdr3_aa: CASSTGQGHQPQHF
cdr3_nt: TGTGCCAGCAGTACCGGACAGGGACATCAGCCCCAGCATTTT

d_call: TRBD1
j_call: TRBJ2-7
v_call: TRBV7-9
clone_size: many
cdr3_aa: CASSPDRGRSYEQYF
cdr3_nt: TGTGCCAGCAGCCCAGACAGGGGGCGATCCTACGAGCAGTACTTC

d_call: NA
j_call: TRBJ1-1
v_call: TRBV6-5
clone_size: NA
cdr3_aa: CASRTGRVSTEAFF
cdr3_nt: TGTGCCAGCAGAACAGGGAGGGTGAGCACTGAAGCTTTCTTT

d_call: NA
j_call: TRBJ1-1
v_call: TRBV19
clone_size: NA
cdr3_aa: CASSVSMNTEALF
cdr3_nt: TGTGCCAGTAGTGTGTCGATGAACACTGAAGCTCTCTTT

d_call: NA
j_call: TRBJ2-5
v_call: TRBV2
clone_size: NA
cdr3_aa: CASWKRGAETESF
cdr3_nt: TGTGCCAGCTGGAAACGGGGTGCAGAGACCGAGTCCTTC

d_call: NA
j_call: TRBJ1-2
v_call: TRBV6-2/TRBV6-3
clone_size: many
cdr3_aa: CASRLSGVRHYGYTF
cdr3_nt: TGTGCCAGCAGGCTTTCAGGGGTGCGGCACTATGGCTACACCTTC

d_call: TRBD1
j_call: TRBJ1-5
v_call: TRBV11-3
clone_size: many
cdr3_aa: CASRQDRAGNQPQHF
cdr3_nt: TGTGCCAGCAGACAGGACAGGGCGGGCAATCAGCCCCAGCATTTT

d_call: TRBD2
j_call: TRBJ2-3
v_call: TRBV6-1
clone_size: NA
cdr3_aa: CASTGLESTDTQYF
cdr3_nt: TGTGCCAGCACCGGACTAGAGAGCACAGATACGCAGTATTTT

d_call: TRBD1
j_call: TRBJ1-5
v_call: TRBV4-1
clone_size: many
cdr3_aa: CASSPRGEGQDPQHF
cdr3_nt: TGCGCCAGCAGCCCCCGGGGGGAGGGACAGGACCCCCAGCATTTT

d_call: TRBD2
j_call: TRBJ2-1
v_call: TRBV6-2/TRBV6-3
clone_size: once
cdr3_aa: CASSTPERESFNEQFF
cdr3_nt: TGTGCCAGCAGTACCCCTGAGCGGGAGTCGTTCAATGAGCAGTTCTTC

d_call: TRBD1
j_call: TRBJ1-5
v_call: TRBV6-2/TRBV6-3
clone_size: NA
cdr3_aa: CASSLGTASNQPQHF
cdr3_nt: TGTGCCAGCAGCCTCGGGACAGCAAGCAATCAGCCCCAGCATTTT

d_call: TRBD1
j_call: TRBJ2-2
v_call: TRBV19
clone_size: NA
cdr3_aa: CATGQLNTGELFF
cdr3_nt: TGTGCCACGGGACAGTTGAACACCGGGGAGCTGTTTTTT